This entry lists 12 T cell receptor beta chains sequenced from one sample in a study of blood T cell repertoires in COVID-19. Sequencing was performed with immunoSEQ multiplex PCR; in TCRdb, only in-frame clones are kept and a portion is missing. The table shows about 280,000 clones, with 70% to 90% occurring only once. The sequencing input was PBMCs or T cells enriched from blood (not recorded which). The source is a woman in her thirties or forties who had recovered from COVID-19.

The genes are TRBV7-2 and TRBJ2-1, with D unclear. Germline V gene data show CDR1 as SGHTA and CDR2 as FQGNSA. V lost 1 base and J 3 bases, leaving 7 bases between the germline ends. This CDR3 comprises 14 residues. The CDR3 sequence: CASSLDPSYNEQFF. The CDR3 region has the DNA TGTGCCAGCAGCTTAGATCCTAGCTACAATGAGCAGTTCTTC. Full variable domain (remainder filled in from reference TRBV7-2 and TRBJ2-1): GAGVSQSPSNKVTEKGKDVELRCDPISGHTALYWYRQSLGQGLEFLIYFQGNSAPDKSGLPSDRFSAERTGGSVSTLTIQRTQQEDSAVYLCASSLDPSYNEQFFGPGTRLTVL.

The chain employs TRBV7-9 and TRBJ1-1; the D gene is possibly TRBD1 (5 bases). Deletions cut 3 bases from V and 6 bases from J, with 14 bases between. This CDR3 region has 14 residues. Germline lookup yields CDR1 SEHNR and CDR2 FQNEAQ (reference sequence). The CDR3 loop is CASSFGAEMAEAFF. Written as DNA, the CDR3 is TGTGCCAGCAGCTTTGGGGCCGAGATGGCTGAAGCTTTCTTT.

This rearrangement joins TRBV10-3 to TRBJ2-5; 7 nucleotides match TRBD1. This CDR3 has 13 residues. CDR1 and CDR2 (germline): ENHRY, SYGVKD. V lost 5 bases to trimming and J lost 1 base; unmatched junction nucleotides: 1. The CDR3: CAISRDSQETQYF. In nucleotides, the CDR3 is TGTGCCATCAGTCGGGACAGCCAAGAGACCCAGTACTTC.

The chain links TRBV5-1 to TRBJ2-7; D not certain. Germline V lookup: CDR1 SGHRS, CDR2 YFSETQ. The CDR3 totals 11 residues. The V end was cut by 6 bases, the J end by 3 bases, with 7 bases between. The CDR3 bases are TGCGCCAGCACCAACAGCTACGAGCAGTACTTC. It encodes CASTNSYEQYF.

This chain joins TRBV7-2 and TRBJ2-1; 13 nucleotides agree with TRBD2. CDR1 is SGHTA and CDR2 is FQGNSA in the germline V gene. Trimming cost V 3 bases and J 10 bases; bases outside gene matches: 6. This CDR3 contains 15 residues. The CDR3 nucleotides are TGTGCCAGCAGCTTGGGACTAGCGGGGAGGGGGGAGCAGTTCTTC. Translated, it gives CASSLGLAGRGEQFF.

The genes are TRBV28 and TRBJ2-3; tentatively, D is TRBD1 (8 bases). This CDR3 contains 15 residues. Trimming left V 4 bases short and J 4 bases short, with 15 bases between. Germline loops: CDR1 MDHEN, CDR2 SYDVKM. The CDR3 protein is CASSSGQGGSDTQYF. CDR3 coding DNA: TGTGCCAGCAGTTCCGGACAGGGAGGGTCAGATACGCAGTATTTT.

The chain links TRBV5-1 to TRBJ2-2, with 7 nucleotides matching TRBD1. J gave up 4 bases and V 1 base, and 4 bases lay outside the gene matches. The CDR3 is 15 amino acids. Per the germline V gene, CDR1 is SGHRS and CDR2 is YFSETQ. The CDR3 DNA reads as TGCGCCAGCAGCTTGAACAAGGGGGCCACCGGGGAGCTGTTTTTT. It translates to CASSLNKGATGELFF.

This clone was detected only once. The chain carries TRBV10-3 and TRBJ2-1, with TRBD2 matching over 8 bases. Trimming cost V 6 bases and J 6 bases; bases outside gene matches: 10. From germline, CDR1 is ENHRY and CDR2 SYGVKD. The CDR3 runs to 15 residues. The DNA for the CDR3 is TGTGCCATCAGCGGTGGAGCGGGAGTGTCCAATGAGCAGTTCTTC. Amino acids: CAISGGAGVSNEQFF.

The genes are TRBV9 and TRBJ1-3; D is perhaps TRBD1 (5 bases). V gave up 1 base and J gave up 7 bases, with 15 bases separating them. Per the germline V gene, CDR1 is SGDLS and CDR2 is YYNGEE. The CDR3 length is 15 residues. CDR3 nucleotides: TGTGCCAGCAGCGTAACTTTAGGGGCTCGGAACACCATATATTTT. It is translated as CASSVTLGARNTIYF.

As for this clone: At one boundary the junction diverges from the germline segment, which might be a read error. The V gene is TRBV7-7, the J gene TRBJ2-3, with 8 bases aligning to TRBD2. From germline, CDR1 is SSHAT and CDR2 FNYEAQ (reference sequence). The CDR3 spans 15 residues. The CDR3 DNA reads as TGTGCTAGCAGCTTAGCGGGGCTAGACGGTGATACGCAGTATTTT. Amino acid sequence: CASSLAGLDGDTQYF.

This chain uses TRBV2 with TRBJ2-1; the D gene is possibly TRBD1 (5 bases). The V end was cut by 6 bases, the J end by 4 bases, with 13 bases between. The CDR3 runs 14 residues. The germline gives CDR1 SNHLY, CDR2 FYNNEI. The CDR3 nucleotides are TGTGCCAGCAGGGGTACCCGGACATACAATGAGCAGTTCTTC. This encodes CASRGTRTYNEQFF.

This rearrangement joins TRBV3-1 (or the pseudogene TRBV3-2) to TRBJ2-1, with TRBD2 matching 7 bases. The CDR3 is 18 amino acids. Looked up from germline, CDR1 is LGHDT and CDR2 is YNNKEL (reference sequence). With 4 bases clipped from V and 10 bases from J, the junction kept 22 bases outside the gene matches. The CDR3 bases are TGTGCCAGCAGCCCTTCGGGGGGAGGTTCTTGGACCCTCGAGGAGCAGTTCTTC. Protein sequence: CASSPSGGGSWTLEEQFF.